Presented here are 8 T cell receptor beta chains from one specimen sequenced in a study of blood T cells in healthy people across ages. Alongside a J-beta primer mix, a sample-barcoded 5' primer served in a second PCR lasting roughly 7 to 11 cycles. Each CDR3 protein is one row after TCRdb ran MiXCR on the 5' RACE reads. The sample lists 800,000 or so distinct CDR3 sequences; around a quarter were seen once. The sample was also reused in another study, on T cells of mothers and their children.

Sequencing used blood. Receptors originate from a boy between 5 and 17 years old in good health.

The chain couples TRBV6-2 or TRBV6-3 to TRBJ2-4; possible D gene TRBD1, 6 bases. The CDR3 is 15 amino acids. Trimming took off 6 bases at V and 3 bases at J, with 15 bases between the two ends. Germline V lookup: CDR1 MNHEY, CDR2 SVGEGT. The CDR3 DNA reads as TGTGCCAGCAGCTCTCAGGGGAGAGGCAAAAACATTCAGTACTTC. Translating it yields CASSSQGRGKNIQYF.

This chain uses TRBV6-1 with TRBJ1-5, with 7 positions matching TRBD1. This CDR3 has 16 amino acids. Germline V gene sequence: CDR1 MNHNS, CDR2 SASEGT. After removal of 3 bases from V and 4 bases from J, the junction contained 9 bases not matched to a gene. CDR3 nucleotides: TGTGCCAGCAGTGATCTAAAGGGGACAGCAAATCAGCCCCAGCATTTT. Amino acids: CASSDLKGTANQPQHF.

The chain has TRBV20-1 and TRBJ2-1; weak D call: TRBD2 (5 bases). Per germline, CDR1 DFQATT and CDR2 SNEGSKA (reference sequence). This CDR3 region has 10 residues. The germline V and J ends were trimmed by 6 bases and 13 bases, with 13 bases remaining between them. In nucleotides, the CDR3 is TGCAGTGCCCCAAGCCGGGAACAGTTCTTC. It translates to CSAPSREQFF.

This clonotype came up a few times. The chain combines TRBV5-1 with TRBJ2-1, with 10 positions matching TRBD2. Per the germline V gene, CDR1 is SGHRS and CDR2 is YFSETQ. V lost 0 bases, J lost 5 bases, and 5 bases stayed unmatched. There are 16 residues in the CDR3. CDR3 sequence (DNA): TGCGCCAGCAGCTTGGTTCCTAGCGGGAGCAACAATGAGCAGTTCTTC. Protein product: CASSLVPSGSNNEQFF.

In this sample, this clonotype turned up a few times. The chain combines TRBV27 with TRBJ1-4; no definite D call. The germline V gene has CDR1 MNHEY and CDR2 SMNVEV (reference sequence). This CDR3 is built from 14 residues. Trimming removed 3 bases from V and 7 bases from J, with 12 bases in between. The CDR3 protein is CASSFLGMGEKLFF. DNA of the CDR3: TGTGCCAGCAGTTTTCTGGGTATGGGTGAAAAACTGTTTTTT.

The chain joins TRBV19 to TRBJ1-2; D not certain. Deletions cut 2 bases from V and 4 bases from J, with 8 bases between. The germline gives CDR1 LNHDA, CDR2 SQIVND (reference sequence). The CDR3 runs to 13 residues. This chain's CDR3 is CASSILDTYGYTF. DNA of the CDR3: TGTGCCAGTAGTATACTCGACACCTATGGCTACACCTTC.

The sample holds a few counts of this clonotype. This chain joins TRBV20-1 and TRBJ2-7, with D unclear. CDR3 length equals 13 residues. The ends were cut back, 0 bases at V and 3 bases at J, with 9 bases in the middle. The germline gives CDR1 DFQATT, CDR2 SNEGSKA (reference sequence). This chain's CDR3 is CSARDLISYEQYF. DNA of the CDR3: TGCAGTGCTAGAGATCTTATCAGCTACGAGCAGTACTTC.

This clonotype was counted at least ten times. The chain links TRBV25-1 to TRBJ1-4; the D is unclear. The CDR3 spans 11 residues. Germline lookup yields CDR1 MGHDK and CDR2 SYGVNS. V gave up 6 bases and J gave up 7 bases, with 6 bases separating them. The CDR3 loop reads CASSYREKLFF. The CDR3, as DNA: TGTGCCAGCAGCTATCGTGAAAAACTGTTTTTT.